The rows below give T cell receptor beta chains drawn from one sample of a study of blood T cell repertoires in COVID-19. Profiling relied on immunoSEQ multiplex PCR, and the TCRdb table lists in-frame clones only, not all of them. The top ten hold 25% to 30% of the sample, which has around 140,000 clones, approximately 88% seen once. The specimen sequenced was peripheral blood. Source of these receptors: a human donor in a cohort sampled during active COVID-19. The CDR3 runs from the conserved cysteine through the conserved F or W. D genes are given only for firm matches. The size field is filled for only some rows; it gives once, few, many or a size class.

V gene	clone size	D gene	J gene	CDR3 DNA	CDR3 protein
TRBV3-1/TRBV3-2	.	.	TRBJ2-2	TGTGCCAGCAGCCAATCCCTTGCGGATTACACCGGGGAGCTGTTTTTT	CASSQSLADYTGELFF
TRBV5-1	.	TRBD1	TRBJ1-5	TGCGCCAGCAGCTGGACAGGGCAAGGTCAGCCCCAGCATTTT	CASSWTGQGQPQHF
TRBV10-3	.	TRBD1	TRBJ1-1	TGTGCCATCAGTGAGGGACAGGGAACTGAAGCTTTCTTT	CAISEGQGTEAFF
TRBV27	once	TRBD1	TRBJ1-1	TGTGCCAGCAGTCCCGGGACAGCGAACACTGAAGCTTTCTTT	CASSPGTANTEAFF
TRBV5-1	.	TRBD2	TRBJ2-1	TGCGCCAGCCGGCCGGGACTAATTTACAATGAGCAGTTCTTC	CASRPGLIYNEQFF
TRBV11-2	.	TRBD2	TRBJ2-7	TGTGCCAGCAGCTCAGGTAGCGGGGGGGCCTACGAGCAGTACTTC	CASSSGSGGAYEQYF
TRBV7-9	few	TRBD1	TRBJ2-1	TGTGCCAGCAGCCCAAGGGGGCGGAACAATGAGCAGTTCTTC	CASSPRGRNNEQFF
TRBV11-2	.	TRBD1	TRBJ2-2	TGTGCCAGCAGCTCGTCCGGGACAGCCACCGGGGAGCTGTTTTTT	CASSSSGTATGELFF
TRBV6-2/TRBV6-3	.	.	TRBJ1-3	TGTGCCAGCAGTTACGGGGCGAACACCATATATTTT	CASSYGANTIYF
TRBV9	.	.	TRBJ2-3	TGTGCCAGCAGCCCAAAGTGGGGGGCAGATACGCAGTATTTT	CASSPKWGADTQYF
TRBV7-2	.	TRBD2	TRBJ2-2	TGTGCCAGCAGCGGACGGGGGGGCCTAACCGGGGAGCTGTTTTTT	CASSGRGGLTGELFF
TRBV9	few	TRBD1	TRBJ1-2	TGTGCCAGCAGCCCTCGGGACAGGGATGGCTACACCTTC	CASSPRDRDGYTF
TRBV2	.	TRBD1	TRBJ2-7	TGTGCCAGCAGTGAAGGGCCGGGACAGGGGATCTACGAGCAGTACTTC	CASSEGPGQGIYEQYF
TRBV18	.	TRBD1	TRBJ1-6	TGTGCCAGCTCACCGGGACAGGAGGTTGATTCACCCCTCCACTTT	CASSPGQEVDSPLHF
TRBV19	.	.	TRBJ1-1	TGTGCCAGTAGTCGACAGAACACTGAAGCTTTCTTT	CASSRQNTEAFF
TRBV9	.	.	TRBJ2-6	TGTGCCAGCAGCGGTATAGACACACCGGCCAACGTCCTGACTTTC	CASSGIDTPANVLTF
TRBV10-3	.	TRBD1	TRBJ1-3	TGTGCCATCAGTGAGCAAAGACAGGGTTACTCTGGAAACACCATATATTTT	CAISEQRQGYSGNTIYF
TRBV3-1/TRBV3-2	.	.	TRBJ2-5	TGTGCCAGCAGCCAAGGTGGAGTGGCGAGGTCGGAGACCCAGTACTTC	CASSQGGVARSETQYF